This TCR beta chain comes out of a study of control samples from healthy donors and cancer patients. Clones were read by immunoSEQ multiplex PCR, and TCRdb kept only the in-frame ones, dropping some. The data show tens of thousands of clones, with just over 70% seen just once and 15% to 20% held by the top ten. The CDR3 extends over 16 amino acids. V shed 3 bases and J 1 base; nucleotides not matched to a gene: 7. Germline V gene sequence: CDR1 LNHDA, CDR2 SQIVND (reference sequence). The rearrangement links TRBV19 to TRBJ1-1; TRBD1 matches 8 bases. The source of this sequence is a male donor with melanoma. The sequenced sample consisted of formalin-fixed, paraffin-embedded tissue. CDR3 sequence: CASSMDRAIPNTEAFF. In DNA form, the CDR3 reads TGTGCCAGTAGTATGGACAGGGCGATTCCGAACACTGAAGCTTTCTTT.